The 15 T cell receptor beta chains given below trace back to one sample, sequenced in a study of blood T cell repertoires in COVID-19. Method: immunoSEQ multiplex PCR; TCRdb's copy keeps in-frame clones and lacks some. In the table there are about 430,000 clones, 88% of which are singletons. The specimen sequenced was PBMCs or T cells enriched from blood (not recorded which). The source of these receptors is a young woman who had been exposed to COVID-19.

This CDR3 is CASSVEGVWAGELFF. As DNA, the CDR3 is TGTGCCAGCAGCGTGGAGGGAGTGTGGGCCGGGGAGCTGTTTTTT. J is TRBJ2-2 and V is TRBV9; tentative D call: TRBD2 (6 bases). Per germline, CDR1 SGDLS and CDR2 YYNGEE. The CDR3 consists of 15 residues. Trimming stripped 2 bases from V and 6 bases from J, with 14 bases between.

The chain couples TRBV28 to TRBJ1-6, with D perhaps TRBD1 (6 bases). The germline V gene has CDR1 MDHEN and CDR2 SYDVKM. This CDR3 comprises 14 residues. V lost 3 bases to trimming and J lost 6 bases, with 9 bases between them. The CDR3 spells CASSFRGGNSPLHF. The CDR3 coding sequence is TGTGCCAGCAGTTTTAGGGGGGGTAATTCACCCCTCCACTTT.

This clone was counted a single time. This chain connects TRBV6-1 to TRBJ1-2, with 7 nucleotides matching TRBD1. V was clipped by 3 bases and J by 3 bases; unmatched bases: 10. This CDR3 comprises 16 residues. The V gene's germline CDR1 is MNHNS and CDR2 SASEGT. This CDR3 reads CASSDKGAGKDYGYTF. For the CDR3, the DNA is TGTGCCAGCAGTGACAAGGGGGCGGGAAAAGACTATGGCTACACCTTC.

The chain links TRBV7-2 to TRBJ1-3; D call uncertain. Deletions cut 5 bases from V and 7 bases from J, with 9 bases between. The CDR3 totals 12 residues. CDR1 and CDR2 (germline): SGHTA, FQGNSA. As DNA, the CDR3 is TGTGCCAGCAGCGAACTACCGAACACCATATATTTT. Its translation: CASSELPNTIYF.

V and J are TRBV29-1 and TRBJ2-2; possible D gene TRBD1, 6 bases. V was clipped by 8 bases and J by 4 bases, with 11 bases between them. The germline V gene encodes CDR1 SQVTM and CDR2 ANQGSEA. The CDR3 is made up of 12 amino acids. CDR3 DNA sequence: TGCAGCACAGGGTTAAGCACCGGGGAGCTGTTTTTT. Translated, it gives CSTGLSTGELFF.

The chain is built from TRBV7-9 and TRBJ1-5; no definite D call. Trimming removed 1 base from V and 0 bases from J, with 10 bases in between. Germline CDR1 and CDR2: SEHNR and FQNEAQ (reference sequence). The CDR3 has 16 amino acids. As DNA, the CDR3 is TGTGCCAGCAGCTTAGGGGCAGGCGATAGCAATCAGCCCCAGCATTTT. Amino acid sequence: CASSLGAGDSNQPQHF.

DNA of the CDR3: TGTGCCAGCTCACCACCTAACAGCCCCTATGGGGAGCTGTTTTTT. This gives the protein CASSPPNSPYGELFF. The V call is TRBV18, the J call TRBJ2-2; D unclear. Germline V CDR1 and CDR2: KGHSH, LQKENI. The V and J ends lost 0 bases and 8 bases respectively, with 13 bases between them. The CDR3 extends over 15 amino acids.

The chain couples TRBV30 to TRBJ1-4; 8 bases map to TRBD1. The germline V gene encodes CDR1 GTSNPN and CDR2 SVGIG (reference sequence). V was pared by 3 bases and J by 5 bases, with 8 bases of the junction left unmatched. This CDR3 region has 15 residues. CDR3 in DNA: TGTGCCTGGAGGCCCCGACAGGGGAAGAATGAAAAACTGTTTTTT. This gives the protein CAWRPRQGKNEKLFF.

V gene TRBV30 combines with J gene TRBJ2-7, with TRBD1 matching 9 bases. There are 17 residues in the CDR3. CDR1 is GTSNPN and CDR2 is SVGIG in the germline V gene (reference sequence). V was clipped by 3 bases and J by 3 bases; unmatched bases: 15. The CDR3: CAWRMGTGWVKDYEQYF. The CDR3 region has the DNA TGTGCCTGGAGAATGGGGACAGGGTGGGTAAAGGACTACGAGCAGTACTTC.

This chain joins TRBV25-1 and TRBJ1-6; 9 bases agree with TRBD1. This CDR3 region has 15 residues. After removal of 3 bases from V and 9 bases from J, the junction contained 6 bases not matched to a gene. Germline V gene lookup returns CDR1 MGHDK and CDR2 SYGVNS. In DNA, the CDR3 is TGTGCCAGCAGTGACTTGACAGGGGGGTTTTCACCCCTCCACTTT. Translation gives CASSDLTGGFSPLHF.

The chain recombines TRBV15 with TRBJ2-1; a weak D match, TRBD2 (8 bases). The CDR3 has 18 amino acids. Germline CDR1 and CDR2: LNHNV and YYDKDF (reference sequence). V lost 1 base and J lost 6, with 22 bases in between. CDR3 loop: CATSRGGDGRGPRNEQFF. CDR3 nucleotide sequence: TGTGCCACCAGCAGAGGAGGGGACGGGAGGGGGCCCCGCAATGAGCAGTTCTTC.

This clone was observed a handful of times. The chain recombines TRBV25-1 with TRBJ2-5; 7 bases line up with TRBD1. V was clipped by 4 bases and J by 0 bases; unmatched bases: 14. Germline CDR1 reads MGHDK; CDR2 reads SYGVNS. The CDR3 runs 18 residues. This CDR3 is CASSGRDRQEFNQETQYF. The CDR3 nucleotides are TGTGCCAGCAGTGGCCGGGACAGACAAGAATTTAACCAAGAGACCCAGTACTTC.

In its sample, this clone was seen once. This chain links TRBV2 with TRBJ2-3; D is unclear. CDR1 SNHLY and CDR2 FYNNEI come from the germline V gene. CDR3 size: 12 residues. Trimming took 6 bases from V and 2 from J, leaving 6 bases between them. The CDR3: CASRSFTDTQYF. As DNA, the CDR3 is TGTGCCAGCAGATCGTTCACAGATACGCAGTATTTT.

This clone was seen a single time. CDR3: CAISQADTYGYTF. CDR3 sequence (DNA): TGTGCCATCAGCCAGGCAGATACCTATGGCTACACCTTC. The chain joins TRBV10-3 to TRBJ1-2; D remains unclear. With 6 bases removed from V and 4 bases from J, the gap between germline ends came to 12 bases. This CDR3 is 13 amino acids long. Germline V CDR1 and CDR2: ENHRY, SYGVKD.

The chain uses TRBV6-5 and TRBJ1-5; 7 bases match TRBD1. This CDR3 has 14 amino acids. V was clipped by 2 bases and J by 4 bases; unmatched bases: 2. Looked up from germline, CDR1 is MNHEY and CDR2 is SVGAGI. Here the CDR3 DNA reads TGTGCCAGCAGTTACGCACAGGGGAATCAGCCCCAGCATTTT. Protein product: CASSYAQGNQPQHF.